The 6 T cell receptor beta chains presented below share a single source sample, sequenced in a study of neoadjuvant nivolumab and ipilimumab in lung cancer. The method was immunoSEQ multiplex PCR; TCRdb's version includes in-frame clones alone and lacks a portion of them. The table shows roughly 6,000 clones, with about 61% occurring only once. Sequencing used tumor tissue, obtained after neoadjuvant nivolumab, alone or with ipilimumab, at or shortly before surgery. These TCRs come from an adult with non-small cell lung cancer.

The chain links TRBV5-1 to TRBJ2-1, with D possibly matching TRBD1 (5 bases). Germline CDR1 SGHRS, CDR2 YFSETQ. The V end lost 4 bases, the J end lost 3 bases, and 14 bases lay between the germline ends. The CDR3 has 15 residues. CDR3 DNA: TGCGCCAGCAGCCAGCAGGGCGCCCGCTACAATGAGCAGTTCTTC. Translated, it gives CASSQQGARYNEQFF.

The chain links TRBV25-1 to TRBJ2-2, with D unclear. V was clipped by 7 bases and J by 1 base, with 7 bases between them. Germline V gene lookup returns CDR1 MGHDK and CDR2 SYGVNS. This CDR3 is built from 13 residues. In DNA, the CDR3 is TGTGCCAGCACGAAGGTGAACACCGGGGAGCTGTTTTTT. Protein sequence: CASTKVNTGELFF.

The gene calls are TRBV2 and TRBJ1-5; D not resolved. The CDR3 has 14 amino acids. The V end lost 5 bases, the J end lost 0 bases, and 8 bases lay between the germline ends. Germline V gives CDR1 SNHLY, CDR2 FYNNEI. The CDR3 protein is CASSLGFSNQPQHF. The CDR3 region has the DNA TGTGCCAGCAGTCTCGGCTTTAGCAATCAGCCCCAGCATTTT.

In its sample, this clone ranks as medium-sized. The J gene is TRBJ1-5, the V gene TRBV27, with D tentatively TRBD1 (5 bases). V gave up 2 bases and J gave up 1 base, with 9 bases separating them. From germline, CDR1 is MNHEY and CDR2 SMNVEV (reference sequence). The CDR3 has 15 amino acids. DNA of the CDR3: TGTGCCAGCAGTTTAGAGGACAACAGCAATCAGCCCCAGCATTTT. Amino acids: CASSLEDNSNQPQHF.

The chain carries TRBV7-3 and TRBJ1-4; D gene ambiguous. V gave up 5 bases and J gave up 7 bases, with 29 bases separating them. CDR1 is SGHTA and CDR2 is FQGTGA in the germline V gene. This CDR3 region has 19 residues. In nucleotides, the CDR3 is TGTGCCAGCAGCCCCCCCCGAACAGCCGACTGTATGGATCTTGAAAAACTGTTTTTT. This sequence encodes CASSPPRTADCMDLEKLFF.

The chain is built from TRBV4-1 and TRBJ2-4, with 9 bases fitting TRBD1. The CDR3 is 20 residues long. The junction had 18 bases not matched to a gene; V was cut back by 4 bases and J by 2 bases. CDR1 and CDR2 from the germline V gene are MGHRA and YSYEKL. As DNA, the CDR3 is TGCGCCAGCAGCCCGGACCGGGACAGGGTCGCTCTGATAACCAAAAACATTCAGTACTTC. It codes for CASSPDRDRVALITKNIQYF.